The T cell receptor (beta chain) described here comes from a study of cytomegalovirus exposure and HLA in healthy donors. This clone was detected only a few times. Per the germline V gene, CDR1 is SGHNT and CDR2 is YYREEE (reference sequence). The V gene lost 0 bases and the J gene lost 6 bases, with 10 bases spanning the gap. CDR3 length: 13 residues. It was with 60 Vbeta and 13 Jbeta primers that the PCR ran. Assay used: immunoSEQ multiplex PCR; TCRdb lists only in-frame clones, some missing. The sample lists some 150,000 clones; roughly 81% were seen once. This sequence joins TRBV5-4 and TRBJ2-7; weak D call: TRBD1 (6 bases). The clonotype was recovered from a female donor in good health and CMV-seronegative. The sequenced sample consisted of PBMCs. Written as DNA, the CDR3 is TGTGCCAGCAGCTTGGACAGGGCAAGCGAGCAGTACTTC. It codes for CASSLDRASEQYF.